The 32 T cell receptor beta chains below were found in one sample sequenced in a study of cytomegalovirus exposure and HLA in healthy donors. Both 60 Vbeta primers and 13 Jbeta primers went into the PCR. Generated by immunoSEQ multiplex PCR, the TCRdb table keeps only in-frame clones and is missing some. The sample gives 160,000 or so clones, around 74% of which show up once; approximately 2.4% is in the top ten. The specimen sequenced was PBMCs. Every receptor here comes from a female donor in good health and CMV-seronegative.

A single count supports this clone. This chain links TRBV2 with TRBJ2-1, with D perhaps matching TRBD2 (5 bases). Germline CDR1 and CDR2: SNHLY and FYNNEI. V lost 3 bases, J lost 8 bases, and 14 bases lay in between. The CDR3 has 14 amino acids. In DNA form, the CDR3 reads TGTGCCAGCAGTGACGGATTTACCGGGGATGAGCAGTTCTTC. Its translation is CASSDGFTGDEQFF.

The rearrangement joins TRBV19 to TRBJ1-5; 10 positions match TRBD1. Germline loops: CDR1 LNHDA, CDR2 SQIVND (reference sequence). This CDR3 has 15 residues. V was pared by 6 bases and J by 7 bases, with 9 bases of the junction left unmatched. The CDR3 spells CASSRDRGRGQPQHF. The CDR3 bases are TGTGCCAGTAGCCGCGACAGGGGGCGCGGGCAGCCCCAGCATTTT. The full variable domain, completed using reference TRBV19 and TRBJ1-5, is DGGITQSPKYLFRKEGQNVTLSCEQNLNHDAMYWYRQDPGQGLRLIYYSQIVNDFQKGDIAEGYSVSREKKESFPLTVTSAQKNPTAFYLCASSRDRGRGQPQHFGDGTRLSIL.

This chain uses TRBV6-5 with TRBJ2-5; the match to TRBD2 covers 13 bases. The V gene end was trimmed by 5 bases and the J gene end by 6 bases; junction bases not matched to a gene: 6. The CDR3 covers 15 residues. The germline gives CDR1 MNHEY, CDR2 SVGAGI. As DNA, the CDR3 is TGTGCCAGCAGTCTAACTAGCGGGGGGGTGAAGACCCAGTACTTC. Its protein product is CASSLTSGGVKTQYF.

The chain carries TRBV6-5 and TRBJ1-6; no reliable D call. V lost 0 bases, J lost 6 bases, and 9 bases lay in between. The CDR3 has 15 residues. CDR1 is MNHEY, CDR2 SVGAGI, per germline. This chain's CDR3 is CASSYSAGLNSPLHF. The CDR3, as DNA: TGTGCCAGCAGTTACTCGGCTGGGCTTAATTCACCCCTCCACTTT.

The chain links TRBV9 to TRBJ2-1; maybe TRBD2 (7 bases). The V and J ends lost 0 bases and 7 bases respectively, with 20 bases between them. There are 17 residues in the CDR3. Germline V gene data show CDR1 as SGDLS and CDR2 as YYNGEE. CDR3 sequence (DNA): TGTGCCAGCAGCGTAGAGGGGGGGGGCAACCCTTGGAATGAGCAGTTCTTC. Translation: CASSVEGGGNPWNEQFF.

CDR3 DNA: TGTGCCAGCAGCCTGGGGACAGGGGGGCGAGGCGAAAAACTGTTTTTT. Translated: CASSLGTGGRGEKLFF. The chain links TRBV4-2 to TRBJ1-4; 11 bases line up with TRBD1. The trim removed 4 bases at V and 8 bases at J, leaving 9 bases unmatched. The length of the CDR3 is 16 residues. Germline CDR1 reads LGHNA; CDR2 reads YNFKEQ.

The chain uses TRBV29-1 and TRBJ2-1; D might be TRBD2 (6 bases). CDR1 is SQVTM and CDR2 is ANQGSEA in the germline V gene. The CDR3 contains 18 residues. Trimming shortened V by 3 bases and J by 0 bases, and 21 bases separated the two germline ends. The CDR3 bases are TGCAGCGTTGAGGGGGACTGGGACCGAGAGAGCTCCTACAATGAGCAGTTCTTC. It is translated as CSVEGDWDRESSYNEQFF.

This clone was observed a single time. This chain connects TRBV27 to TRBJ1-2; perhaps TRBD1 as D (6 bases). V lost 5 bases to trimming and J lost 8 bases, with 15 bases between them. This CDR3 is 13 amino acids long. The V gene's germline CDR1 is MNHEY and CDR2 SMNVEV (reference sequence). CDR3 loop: CASSPPGTTGYTF. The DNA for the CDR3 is TGTGCCAGCAGTCCCCCGGGGACAACCGGCTACACCTTC.

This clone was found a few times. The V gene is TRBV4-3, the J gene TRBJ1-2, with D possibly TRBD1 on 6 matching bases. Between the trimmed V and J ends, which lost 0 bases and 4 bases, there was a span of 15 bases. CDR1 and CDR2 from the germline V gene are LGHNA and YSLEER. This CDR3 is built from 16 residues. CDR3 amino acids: CASSQEGGQGLYGYTF. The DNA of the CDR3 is TGCGCCAGCAGCCAAGAGGGGGGGCAGGGCCTCTATGGCTACACCTTC.

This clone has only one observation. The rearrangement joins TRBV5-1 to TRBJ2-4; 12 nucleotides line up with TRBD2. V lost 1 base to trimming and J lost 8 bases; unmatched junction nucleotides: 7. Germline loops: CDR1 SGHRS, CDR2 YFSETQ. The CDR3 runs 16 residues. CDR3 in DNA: TGCGCCAGCAGCTTGTTGGCTAGCGGGGGGGTGGACATTCAGTACTTC. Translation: CASSLLASGGVDIQYF.

The CDR3 DNA is TGTGCCAGTAGTGCTCAGGGCGGCGAAGAGACCCAGTACTTC. Its translation is CASSAQGGEETQYF. J is TRBJ2-5 and V is TRBV19; a possible D gene is TRBD1 (5 bases). Trimming removed 5 bases from V and 3 bases from J, with 13 bases in between. The CDR3 extends over 14 amino acids. From germline, CDR1 is LNHDA and CDR2 SQIVND (reference sequence). The complete variable domain, with remaining parts taken from reference TRBV19 and TRBJ2-5, reads DGGITQSPKYLFRKEGQNVTLSCEQNLNHDAMYWYRQDPGQGLRLIYYSQIVNDFQKGDIAEGYSVSREKKESFPLTVTSAQKNPTAFYLCASSAQGGEETQYFGPGTRLLVL.

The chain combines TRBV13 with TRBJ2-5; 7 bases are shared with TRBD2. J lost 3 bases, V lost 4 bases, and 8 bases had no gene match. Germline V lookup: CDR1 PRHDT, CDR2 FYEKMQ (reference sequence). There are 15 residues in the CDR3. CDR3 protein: CASSSGTNVKETQYF. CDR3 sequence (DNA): TGTGCCAGCAGCTCCGGGACTAACGTTAAAGAGACCCAGTACTTC.

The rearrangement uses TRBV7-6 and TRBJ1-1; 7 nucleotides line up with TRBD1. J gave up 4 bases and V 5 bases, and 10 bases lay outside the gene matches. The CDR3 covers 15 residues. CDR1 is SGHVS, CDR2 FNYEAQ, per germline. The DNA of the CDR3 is TGTGCCAGCAGCCAAACACCAGGGGGTGGCACTGAAGCTTTCTTT. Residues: CASSQTPGGGTEAFF.

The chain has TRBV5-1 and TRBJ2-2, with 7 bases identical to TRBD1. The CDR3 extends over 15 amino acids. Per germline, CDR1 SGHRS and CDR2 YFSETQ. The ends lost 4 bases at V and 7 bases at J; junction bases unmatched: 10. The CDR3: CASSPGARGSGELFF. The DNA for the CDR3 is TGCGCCAGCAGCCCAGGCGCCAGGGGGAGCGGGGAGCTGTTTTTT.

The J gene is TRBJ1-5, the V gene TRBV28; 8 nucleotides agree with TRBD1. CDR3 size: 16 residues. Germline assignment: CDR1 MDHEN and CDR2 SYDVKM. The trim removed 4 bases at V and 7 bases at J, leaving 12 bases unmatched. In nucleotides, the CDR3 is TGTGCCAGCAGTTGGGTAACAGGGGGGTCCCGGCAGCCCCAGCATTTT. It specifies CASSWVTGGSRQPQHF.

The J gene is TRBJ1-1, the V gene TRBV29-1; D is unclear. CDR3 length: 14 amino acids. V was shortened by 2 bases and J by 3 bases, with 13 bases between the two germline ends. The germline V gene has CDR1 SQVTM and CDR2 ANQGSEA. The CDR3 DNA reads TGCAGCGTTGAACGGGGAGACGGACACACTGAAGCTTTCTTT. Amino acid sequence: CSVERGDGHTEAFF.

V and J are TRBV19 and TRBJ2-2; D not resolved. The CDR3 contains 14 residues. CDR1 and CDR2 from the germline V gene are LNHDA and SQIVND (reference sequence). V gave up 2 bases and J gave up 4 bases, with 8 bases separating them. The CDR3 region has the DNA TGTGCCAGTAGTATATACTCGAGCACCGGGGAGCTGTTTTTT. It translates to CASSIYSSTGELFF.

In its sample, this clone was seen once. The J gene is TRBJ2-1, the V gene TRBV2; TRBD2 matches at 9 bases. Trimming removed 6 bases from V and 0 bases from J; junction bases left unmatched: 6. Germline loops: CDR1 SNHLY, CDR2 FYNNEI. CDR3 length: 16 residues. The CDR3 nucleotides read TGTGCCAGCAGCCGACTAGCGGAGAGCTCCTACAATGAGCAGTTCTTC. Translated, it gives CASSRLAESSYNEQFF.

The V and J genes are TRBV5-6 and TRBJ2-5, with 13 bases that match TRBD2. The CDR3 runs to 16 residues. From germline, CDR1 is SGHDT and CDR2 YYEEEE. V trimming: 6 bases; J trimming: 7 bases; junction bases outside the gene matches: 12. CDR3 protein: CASTPGLLAGGLTQYF. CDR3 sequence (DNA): TGTGCCAGCACCCCGGGGCTACTAGCGGGGGGGCTGACCCAGTACTTC.

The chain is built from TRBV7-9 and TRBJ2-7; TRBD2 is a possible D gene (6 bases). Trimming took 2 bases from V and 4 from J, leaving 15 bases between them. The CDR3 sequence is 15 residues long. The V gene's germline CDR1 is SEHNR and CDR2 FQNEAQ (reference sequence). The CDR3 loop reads CASSLLGGGPYEQYF. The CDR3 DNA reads TGTGCCAGCAGCTTATTGGGGGGAGGCCCATACGAGCAGTACTTC.

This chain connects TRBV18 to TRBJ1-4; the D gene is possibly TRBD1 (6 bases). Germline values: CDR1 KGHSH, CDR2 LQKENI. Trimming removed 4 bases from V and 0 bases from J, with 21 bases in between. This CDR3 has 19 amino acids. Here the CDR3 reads CASSRDMGALSATNEKLFF. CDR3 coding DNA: TGTGCCAGCTCACGGGACATGGGGGCCCTCTCTGCAACTAATGAAAAACTGTTTTTT.

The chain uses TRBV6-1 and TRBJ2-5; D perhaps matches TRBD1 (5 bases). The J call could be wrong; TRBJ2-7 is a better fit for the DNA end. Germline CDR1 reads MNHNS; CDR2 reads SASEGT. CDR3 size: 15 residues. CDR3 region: CASSEAWQGSYEQYF. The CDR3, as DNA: TGTGCCAGCAGTGAAGCATGGCAGGGCTCCTACGAGCAGTACTTC.

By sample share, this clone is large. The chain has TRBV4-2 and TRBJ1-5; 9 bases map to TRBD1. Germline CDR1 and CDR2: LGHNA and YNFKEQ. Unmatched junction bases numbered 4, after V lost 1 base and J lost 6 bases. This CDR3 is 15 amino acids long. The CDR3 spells CASSQGTGESQPQHF. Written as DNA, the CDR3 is TGTGCCAGCAGCCAAGGGACAGGGGAGAGTCAGCCCCAGCATTTT.

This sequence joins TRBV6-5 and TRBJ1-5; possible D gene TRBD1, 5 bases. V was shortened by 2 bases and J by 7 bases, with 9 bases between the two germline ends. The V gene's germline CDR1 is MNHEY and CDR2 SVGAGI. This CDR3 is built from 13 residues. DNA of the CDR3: TGTGCCAGCAGTTACAGCAGGGTGCAGCCCCAGCATTTT. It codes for CASSYSRVQPQHF.

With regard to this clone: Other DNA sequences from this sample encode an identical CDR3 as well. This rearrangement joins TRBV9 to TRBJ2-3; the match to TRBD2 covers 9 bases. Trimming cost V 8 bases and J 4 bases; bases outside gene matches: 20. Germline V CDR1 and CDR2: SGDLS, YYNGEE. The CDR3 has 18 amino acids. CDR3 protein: CASSPRGGKAGGPDTQYF. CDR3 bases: TGTGCCAGTAGCCCTCGCGGGGGGAAGGCGGGAGGGCCAGATACGCAGTATTTT.

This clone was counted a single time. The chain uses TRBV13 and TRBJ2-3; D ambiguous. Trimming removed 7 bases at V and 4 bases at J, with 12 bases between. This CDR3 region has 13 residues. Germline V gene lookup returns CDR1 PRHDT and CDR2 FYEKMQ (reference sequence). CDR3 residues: CASTQFRADTQYF. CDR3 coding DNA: TGTGCCAGCACCCAATTTCGGGCAGATACGCAGTATTTT.

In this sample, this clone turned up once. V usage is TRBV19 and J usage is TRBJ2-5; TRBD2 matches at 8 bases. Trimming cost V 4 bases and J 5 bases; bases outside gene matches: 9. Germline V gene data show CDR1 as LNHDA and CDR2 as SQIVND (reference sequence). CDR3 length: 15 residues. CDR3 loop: CASSRISGGHETQYF. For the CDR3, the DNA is TGTGCCAGTAGTAGAATAAGCGGGGGCCATGAGACCCAGTACTTC.

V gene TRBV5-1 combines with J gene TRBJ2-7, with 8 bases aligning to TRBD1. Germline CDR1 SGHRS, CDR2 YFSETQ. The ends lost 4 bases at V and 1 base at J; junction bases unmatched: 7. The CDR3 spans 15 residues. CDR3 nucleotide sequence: TGCGCCAGCAGCCCCCCGGACAGGGCGTCCTACGAGCAGTACTTC. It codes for CASSPPDRASYEQYF.

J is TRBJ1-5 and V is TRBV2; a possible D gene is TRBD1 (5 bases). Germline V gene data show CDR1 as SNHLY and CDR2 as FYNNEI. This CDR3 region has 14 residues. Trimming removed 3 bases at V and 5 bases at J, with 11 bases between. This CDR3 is CASSEEGRDQPQHF. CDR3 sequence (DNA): TGTGCCAGCAGTGAGGAGGGGAGGGATCAGCCCCAGCATTTT.

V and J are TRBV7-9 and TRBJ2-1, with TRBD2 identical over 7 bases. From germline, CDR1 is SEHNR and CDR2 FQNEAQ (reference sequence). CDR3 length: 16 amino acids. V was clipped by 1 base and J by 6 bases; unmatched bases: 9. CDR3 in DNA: TGTGCCAGCAGCTTAGAAGTCCAGCGGGGTGGCAATGAGCAGTTCTTC. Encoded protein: CASSLEVQRGGNEQFF.

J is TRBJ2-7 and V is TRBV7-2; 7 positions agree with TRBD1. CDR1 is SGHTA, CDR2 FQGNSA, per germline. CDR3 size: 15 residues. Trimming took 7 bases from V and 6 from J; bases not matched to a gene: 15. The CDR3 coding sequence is TGTGCCAGCACGCTATGGGCAGGGGGTAGTAGCGAGCAGTACTTC. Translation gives CASTLWAGGSSEQYF.

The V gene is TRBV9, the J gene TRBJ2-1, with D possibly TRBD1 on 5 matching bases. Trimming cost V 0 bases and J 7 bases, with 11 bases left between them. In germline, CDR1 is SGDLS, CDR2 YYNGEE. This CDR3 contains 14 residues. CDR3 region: CASSVEGDSNEQFF. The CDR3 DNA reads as TGTGCCAGCAGCGTAGAAGGGGATTCGAATGAGCAGTTCTTC.